This passage covers 32 T cell receptor beta chains from one sample sequenced in a study of blood T cell repertoires in COVID-19. The repertoire was sequenced with immunoSEQ multiplex PCR; TCRdb's copy has only in-frame clones and lacks some. Among 110,000 to 150,000 clones, roughly 80% were seen once, and the ten largest hold approximately 3.6%. The sample taken for sequencing was peripheral blood. The receptors stem from a man aged 70-80 years who had recovered from COVID-19.

This clone was recorded only once. J is TRBJ1-1 and V is TRBV6-2 or TRBV6-3; D remains ambiguous. The germline gives CDR1 MNHEY, CDR2 SVGEGT. The CDR3 runs 12 residues. Trimming stripped 3 bases from V and 3 bases from J, with 5 bases between. The CDR3 loop reads CASSYEYTEAFF. The DNA for the CDR3 is TGTGCCAGCAGTTATGAGTACACTGAAGCTTTCTTT.

The V gene is TRBV5-1, the J gene TRBJ1-5; 8 nucleotides match TRBD1. This CDR3 comprises 14 residues. Germline V gives CDR1 SGHRS, CDR2 YFSETQ. Germline trimming cut 4 bases from V and 7 bases from J; bases unmatched to any gene: 7. CDR3 DNA: TGCGCCAGCAGCCCAGGACAGGGCGGACAGCCCCAGCATTTT. Residues: CASSPGQGGQPQHF.

The chain combines TRBV7-9 with TRBJ1-1; 7 nucleotides line up with TRBD1. V trimming: 3 bases; J trimming: 7 bases; junction bases outside the gene matches: 5. Germline V gives CDR1 SEHNR, CDR2 FQNEAQ (reference sequence). The CDR3 has 13 amino acids. CDR3 loop: CASSLTGYSEAFF. CDR3 in DNA: TGTGCCAGCAGCTTGACAGGGTACAGTGAAGCTTTCTTT.

The rearrangement uses TRBV7-2 and TRBJ1-2; D gene ambiguous. V was shortened by 5 bases and J by 7 bases, with 17 bases between the two germline ends. Germline-derived CDR1 and CDR2 are SGHTA and FQGNSA. The CDR3 totals 14 residues. The CDR3 bases are TGTGCCAGCAGCCGCCTATCCGGATCGGGTGGCTACACCTTC. Its translation: CASSRLSGSGGYTF.

V gene TRBV6-2 or TRBV6-3 combines with J gene TRBJ1-2; no clear D. Germline V gives CDR1 MNHEY, CDR2 SVGEGT. Trimming pared 2 bases from V and 4 bases from J, leaving 14 bases between. The CDR3 is 15 residues long. CDR3 in amino acids: CASSYDEGMGYGYTF. The CDR3 nucleotides are TGTGCCAGCAGTTACGATGAGGGTATGGGCTATGGCTACACCTTC.

The genes are TRBV5-1 and TRBJ2-2, with D possibly TRBD2 on 6 matching bases. The CDR3 spans 15 residues. V lost 5 bases and J 2 bases, leaving 13 bases between the germline ends. CDR1 and CDR2 (germline): SGHRS, YFSETQ. The CDR3 DNA is TGCGCCAGCAGTCCGGGAGTTGGTAACACCGGGGAGCTGTTTTTT. Protein product: CASSPGVGNTGELFF.

This chain connects TRBV29-1 to TRBJ1-1; no clear D. Between the trimmed V and J ends, which lost 7 bases and 7 bases, there was a span of 16 bases. In germline, CDR1 is SQVTM, CDR2 ANQGSEA. The CDR3 loop spans 12 amino acids. The CDR3 region has the DNA TGCAGCGCAGGAGACTACAGCGGTGAAGCTTTCTTT. It encodes CSAGDYSGEAFF.

The rearrangement links TRBV12-5 to TRBJ2-2; the D gene is possibly TRBD1 (5 bases). Trimming pared 0 bases from V and 6 bases from J, leaving 11 bases between. Germline V gives CDR1 LGHNT, CDR2 FRNRAP. CDR3 length equals 15 residues. The CDR3 is CASGLVLGLAGELFF. CDR3 nucleotide sequence: TGTGCTAGTGGTTTGGTACTGGGGCTAGCCGGGGAGCTGTTTTTT. Using reference TRBV12-5 and TRBJ2-2 for the parts outside the CDR3, the full variable domain is DARVTQTPRHKVTEMGQEVTMRCQPILGHNTVFWYRQTMMQGLELLAYFRNRAPLDDSGMPKDRFSAEMPDATLATLKIQPSEPRDSAVYFCASGLVLGLAGELFFGEGSRLTVL.

As concerns this clone: Germline is not matched at one junction end, which may reflect a read error. V and J are TRBV18 and TRBJ2-1, with a weak D call TRBD2 (5 bases). This CDR3 region has 12 residues. Germline CDR1 KGHSH, CDR2 LQKENI. The chain's CDR3 is CASSPSPLASIF. CDR3 coding DNA: TGTGCCAGCTCACCCTCCCCGCTAGCTTCGATCTTC.

This sequence joins TRBV2 and TRBJ1-5; D is uncertain. Germline lookup yields CDR1 SNHLY and CDR2 FYNNEI. V was trimmed by 7 bases and J by 0 bases, leaving 13 bases between them. The CDR3 is 15 residues long. In DNA, the CDR3 is TGTGCCAGCACTCAGTCCCCTTATAGCAATCAGCCCCAGCATTTT. Translation: CASTQSPYSNQPQHF.

The chain carries TRBV27 and TRBJ1-2; D possibly corresponds to TRBD1 (6 bases). CDR3 length: 15 amino acids. Germline V lookup: CDR1 MNHEY, CDR2 SMNVEV (reference sequence). The V and J ends lost 3 bases and 1 base respectively, with 12 bases between them. CDR3 region: CASSLNREGNYGYTF. As DNA, the CDR3 is TGTGCCAGCAGTTTGAACAGGGAGGGTAACTATGGCTACACCTTC.

This chain uses TRBV19 with TRBJ2-2; the match to TRBD2 covers 7 bases. V lost 7 bases, J lost 6 bases, and 11 bases stayed unmatched. The germline gives CDR1 LNHDA, CDR2 SQIVND (reference sequence). The CDR3 spans 15 residues. The CDR3 region is CASTNLVAGAGELFF. In nucleotides, the CDR3 is TGTGCCAGTACTAACCTGGTTGCGGGGGCCGGGGAGCTGTTTTTT.

This chain links TRBV12-3 or TRBV12-4 with TRBJ2-7; possibly TRBD1 for D (5 bases). Trimming shortened V by 7 bases and J by 5 bases, and 12 bases separated the two germline ends. The CDR3 totals 12 residues. The CDR3 bases are TGTGCCAGCACCCCTGACAGCCACGAGCAGTACTTC. The encoded protein is CASTPDSHEQYF.

This clone showed up just once. This chain joins TRBV6-5 and TRBJ1-3; D is unclear. V was pared by 5 bases and J by 0 bases, with 11 bases between. Germline V gene sequence: CDR1 MNHEY, CDR2 SVGAGI. There are 15 residues in the CDR3. This CDR3 reads CASSPGRSSGNTIYF. For the CDR3, the DNA is TGTGCCAGCAGTCCCGGCCGGAGCTCTGGAAACACCATATATTTT.

V gene TRBV11-2 combines with J gene TRBJ2-3; 7 bases agree with TRBD1. This CDR3 spans 16 amino acids. J gave up 4 bases and V 5 bases, and 12 bases lay outside the gene matches. Germline CDR1 reads SGHAT; CDR2 reads FQNNGV. In nucleotides, the CDR3 is TGTGCCAGCAGCCCTGGGACAGCTGTTTTCGCAGATACGCAGTATTTT. This translates into CASSPGTAVFADTQYF. Full variable domain (outside the CDR3, taken from reference TRBV11-2 and TRBJ2-3): EAGVAQSPRYKIIEKRQSVAFWCNPISGHATLYWYQQILGQGPKLLIQFQNNGVVDDSQLPKDRFSAERLKGVDSTLKIQPAKLEDSAVYLCASSPGTAVFADTQYFGPGTRLTVL.

The rearrangement uses TRBV11-2 and TRBJ2-3, with 7 bases aligning to TRBD2. This CDR3 is 17 amino acids long. V lost 4 bases and J lost 0; bases outside the gene matches: 10. Germline V CDR1 and CDR2: SGHAT, FQNNGV. CDR3 loop: CASSSFELATSTDTQYF. The CDR3 DNA sequence: TGTGCCAGCAGCTCGTTCGAACTAGCGACTAGCACAGATACGCAGTATTTT. Full variable domain (rest looked up from reference TRBV11-2 and TRBJ2-3): EAGVAQSPRYKIIEKRQSVAFWCNPISGHATLYWYQQILGQGPKLLIQFQNNGVVDDSQLPKDRFSAERLKGVDSTLKIQPAKLEDSAVYLCASSSFELATSTDTQYFGPGTRLTVL.

The chain joins TRBV5-1 to TRBJ2-5, with D maybe TRBD1 (5 bases). The CDR3 is made up of 11 amino acids. V was trimmed by 2 bases and J by 8 bases, leaving 7 bases between them. Germline V gene data show CDR1 as SGHRS and CDR2 as YFSETQ. In nucleotides, the CDR3 is TGCGCCAGCAGCTTACAGGCAACCCAGTACTTC. Its translation: CASSLQATQYF. The whole variable domain, filled in from reference TRBV5-1 and TRBJ2-5, reads KAGVTQTPRYLIKTRGQQVTLSCSPISGHRSVSWYQQTPGQGLQFLFEYFSETQRNKGNFPGRFSGRQFSNSRSEMNVSTLELGDSALYLCASSLQATQYFGPGTRLLVL.

This clone was counted a few times. The rearrangement joins TRBV14 to TRBJ1-3; 9 nucleotides align to TRBD1. V lost 3 bases, J lost 0 bases, and 3 bases stayed unmatched. The length of the CDR3 is 16 residues. In germline, CDR1 is SGHDN, CDR2 FVKESK. CDR3 amino acids: CASSQGQGYSGNTIYF. In nucleotides, the CDR3 is TGTGCCAGCAGCCAGGGACAGGGTTACTCTGGAAACACCATATATTTT.

In nucleotides, the CDR3 is TGTGCCAGTAGTATGGTAGACAGAACTCAAGAGACCCAGTACTTC. Translation gives CASSMVDRTQETQYF. V and J are TRBV19 and TRBJ2-5; TRBD1 is a possible D gene (5 bases). V lost 3 bases and J lost 2, with 13 bases in between. The germline V gene encodes CDR1 LNHDA and CDR2 SQIVND (reference sequence). This CDR3 region has 15 residues.

The chain uses TRBV5-1 and TRBJ2-7; tentatively, D is TRBD1 (5 bases). The CDR3 totals 13 residues. Germline CDR1 SGHRS, CDR2 YFSETQ. Trimming left V 2 bases short and J 6 bases short, with 12 bases between. The CDR3 DNA is TGCGCCAGCAGCTTTGGGGCATGGGGCGAGCAGTACTTC. This encodes CASSFGAWGEQYF.

The chain recombines TRBV28 with TRBJ2-1; tentative D call: TRBD2 (5 bases). Trimming removed 7 bases at V and 4 bases at J, with 14 bases between. From germline, CDR1 is MDHEN and CDR2 SYDVKM. This CDR3 contains 14 residues. The CDR3 DNA is TGTGCCAGCAATCCCCTCGGGGTATACAATGAGCAGTTCTTC. Translated: CASNPLGVYNEQFF.

This clone was detected a few times. The chain joins TRBV3-1 (or the pseudogene TRBV3-2) to TRBJ2-7; no reliable D call. The V gene lost 3 bases and the J gene lost 9 bases, with 9 bases spanning the gap. Germline lookup yields CDR1 LGHDT and CDR2 YNNKEL (reference sequence). This CDR3 contains 11 residues. This CDR3 reads CASSQSNVQYF. CDR3 nucleotide sequence: TGTGCCAGCAGCCAGTCCAATGTGCAGTACTTC.

The chain links TRBV7-9 to TRBJ2-1; the match to TRBD2 covers 9 bases. The CDR3 is 17 residues long. With V trimmed by 5 bases and J by 5 bases, 13 bases remained unmatched. Germline V CDR1 and CDR2: SEHNR, FQNEAQ (reference sequence). CDR3 sequence reads: CASSRLAARMKDNEQFF. CDR3 bases: TGTGCCAGCAGCCGACTAGCGGCACGCATGAAAGACAATGAGCAGTTCTTC.

The CDR3 coding sequence is TGTGCCAGTAGTATACCGCACCTCGGGCCCCAGCATTTT. It yields the protein CASSIPHLGPQHF. The chain recombines TRBV19 with TRBJ1-5, with D hard to call. Germline assignment: CDR1 LNHDA and CDR2 SQIVND (reference sequence). The germline V and J ends were trimmed by 2 bases and 9 bases, with 11 bases remaining between them. This CDR3 is 13 amino acids long. The whole variable domain, remainder taken from reference TRBV19 and TRBJ1-5, is DGGITQSPKYLFRKEGQNVTLSCEQNLNHDAMYWYRQDPGQGLRLIYYSQIVNDFQKGDIAEGYSVSREKKESFPLTVTSAQKNPTAFYLCASSIPHLGPQHFGDGTRLSIL.

CDR3: CASSSSKGGPQNNEQFF. The CDR3 DNA sequence: TGTGCCAGCAGTTCCTCGAAAGGCGGGCCCCAGAACAATGAGCAGTTCTTC. The V gene is TRBV6-2 or TRBV6-3, the J gene TRBJ2-1; D is possibly TRBD2 (5 bases). V shed 4 bases and J shed 5 bases, with 21 bases lying between them. Germline-derived CDR1 and CDR2 are MNHEY and SVGEGT. CDR3 length equals 17 residues.

The chain recombines TRBV2 with TRBJ2-1, with 12 bases that match TRBD2. Germline CDR1 reads SNHLY; CDR2 reads FYNNEI. This CDR3 has 15 amino acids. Trimming removed 5 bases from V and 5 bases from J; junction bases left unmatched: 4. CDR3 loop: CASSPTSGSNNEQFF. The DNA for the CDR3 is TGTGCCAGCAGTCCGACTAGCGGGAGTAACAATGAGCAGTTCTTC.

The V call is TRBV5-1, the J call TRBJ2-6, with a tentative D call TRBD2 (5 bases). Germline CDR1 reads SGHRS; CDR2 reads YFSETQ. Trimming took 1 base from V and 2 from J, leaving 10 bases between them. The CDR3 length is 16 residues. Here the CDR3 DNA reads TGCGCCAGCAGCTTGTTATCGGGGACTGGGGCCAACGTCCTGACTTTC. Residues: CASSLLSGTGANVLTF.

The rearrangement uses TRBV6-5 and TRBJ1-2; D ambiguous. Germline V gene lookup returns CDR1 MNHEY and CDR2 SVGAGI. Trimming shortened V by 7 bases and J by 1 base, and 7 bases separated the two germline ends. The length of the CDR3 is 12 residues. This CDR3 is CASMELNYGYTF. CDR3 coding DNA: TGTGCCAGCATGGAGCTTAACTATGGCTACACCTTC.

The chain links TRBV19 to TRBJ2-6; 9 nucleotides align to TRBD1. This CDR3 is 19 amino acids long. Germline CDR1 reads LNHDA; CDR2 reads SQIVND (reference sequence). V shed 6 bases, J shed 3 bases, and the junction held 15 bases outside the gene matches. The CDR3 nucleotides read TGTGCCAGTAGGGGAAACCGGGACAGGGATTGGGGTGGGGCCAACGTCCTGACTTTC. As protein: CASRGNRDRDWGGANVLTF.

The chain couples TRBV5-1 to TRBJ2-7; TRBD2 is a possible D gene (7 bases). Trimming cost V 4 bases and J 2 bases, with 16 bases left between them. CDR1 and CDR2 (germline): SGHRS, YFSETQ. The length of the CDR3 is 15 residues. For the CDR3, the DNA is TGCGCCAGCAGCCCCTGGGGGGGGCGAGCCTACGAGCAGTACTTC. Amino acids: CASSPWGGRAYEQYF.

This rearrangement joins TRBV7-2 to TRBJ2-5; TRBD2 is a possible D gene (6 bases). From germline, CDR1 is SGHTA and CDR2 FQGNSA. The CDR3 extends over 16 amino acids. V gave up 5 bases and J gave up 2 bases, with 18 bases separating them. The CDR3 DNA follows: TGTGCCAGCAGCCTCTCATCTAGTGGAGGGCAAGAGACCCAGTACTTC. The encoded protein is CASSLSSSGGQETQYF.

In nucleotides, the CDR3 is TGTGCCAGTAGTGGGACAGGGGGTAACGAGCAGTACTTC. Its translation: CASSGTGGNEQYF. J is TRBJ2-7 and V is TRBV19; 11 nucleotides line up with TRBD1. The CDR3 is 13 residues long. Trimming cost V 5 bases and J 5 bases; bases outside gene matches: 2. Per germline, CDR1 LNHDA and CDR2 SQIVND (reference sequence).